The 12 T cell receptor beta chains below come from one sample, sequenced in a study of T cell responses to AZD1222 COVID-19 vaccine. Measured with immunoSEQ multiplex PCR; TCRdb has only the in-frame clones, and not every one. Its clone listing holds some 150,000 clones. The sequencing input was peripheral blood. These receptors originate from an adult in good health.

The chain carries TRBV29-1 and TRBJ1-2, with D unresolved. This CDR3 contains 14 residues. Germline CDR1 reads SQVTM; CDR2 reads ANQGSEA. V lost 7 bases and J lost 3, with 18 bases in between. The CDR3 region is CSDYSAVLDYGYTF. DNA for the CDR3: TGCAGCGACTACTCCGCGGTTTTGGACTATGGCTACACCTTC.

CDR3 protein: CASSQEWAGGSQPQHF. Here the CDR3 DNA reads TGCGCCAGCAGCCAAGAATGGGCAGGGGGAAGTCAGCCCCAGCATTTT. The chain uses TRBV4-1 and TRBJ1-5, with 7 bases matching TRBD1. Trimming removed 0 bases from V and 6 bases from J; junction bases left unmatched: 8. The CDR3 extends over 16 amino acids. Germline V gene data show CDR1 as MGHRA and CDR2 as YSYEKL.

This CDR3 reads CASSPTGIEQYF. The CDR3 DNA reads TGTGCCAGCAGCCCGACAGGCATCGAGCAGTACTTC. The chain combines TRBV6-2 or TRBV6-3 with TRBJ2-7; D might be TRBD1 (6 bases). This CDR3 is built from 12 residues. Trimming cost V 6 bases and J 6 bases, with 12 bases left between them. Germline CDR1 MNHEY, CDR2 SVGEGT.

V is TRBV9 and J is TRBJ1-6; possibly TRBD1 for D (6 bases). The CDR3 sequence is 15 residues long. CDR1 and CDR2 from the germline V gene are SGDLS and YYNGEE. Trimming took off 4 bases at V and 5 bases at J, with 13 bases between the two ends. This CDR3 is CASSISGADNSPLHF. The CDR3 DNA is TGTGCCAGCAGCATATCGGGGGCCGATAATTCACCCCTCCACTTT. The whole variable domain, remainder taken from reference TRBV9 and TRBJ1-6, is DSGVTQTPKHLITATGQRVTLRCSPRSGDLSVYWYQQSLDQGLQFLIQYYNGEERAKGNILERFSAQQFPDLHSELNLSSLELGDSALYFCASSISGADNSPLHFGNGTRLTVT.

J is TRBJ2-5 and V is TRBV10-3; D is ambiguous. Trimming removed 2 bases at V and 5 bases at J, with 6 bases between. CDR1 is ENHRY and CDR2 is SYGVKD in the germline V gene. The CDR3 loop spans 12 amino acids. The CDR3 loop is CAISELGETQYF. The CDR3, as DNA: TGTGCCATCAGTGAGCTGGGGGAGACCCAGTACTTC.

The chain couples TRBV10-3 to TRBJ2-7; the D gene is possibly TRBD1 (5 bases). Germline CDR1 and CDR2: ENHRY and SYGVKD. V shed 3 bases and J shed 7 bases, with 10 bases lying between them. The CDR3 is 12 residues long. In DNA form, the CDR3 reads TGTGCCATCAGTGAAAGGGGCCGAGAGCAGTACTTC. It specifies CAISERGREQYF.

J is TRBJ2-1 and V is TRBV19; D is uncertain. In germline, CDR1 is LNHDA, CDR2 SQIVND (reference sequence). V lost 7 bases and J lost 1, with 11 bases in between. This CDR3 is built from 14 residues. The CDR3 here is CASNGGTSYNEQFF. The CDR3 DNA sequence: TGTGCCAGTAATGGCGGTACGTCCTACAATGAGCAGTTCTTC.

The chain is built from TRBV14 and TRBJ1-4, with 8 bases that match TRBD1. J was trimmed by 3 bases and V by 3 bases; bases with no gene match: 6. The length of the CDR3 is 16 residues. Germline CDR1 and CDR2: SGHDN and FVKESK. CDR3 residues: CASSQYQGAPNEKLFF. DNA of the CDR3: TGTGCCAGCAGCCAGTACCAGGGGGCGCCTAATGAAAAACTGTTTTTT.

The chain is built from TRBV18 and TRBJ2-3, with D perhaps matching TRBD2 (9 bases). V gave up 3 bases and J gave up 5 bases, with 15 bases separating them. CDR1 and CDR2 from the germline V gene are KGHSH and LQKENI. The CDR3 is 15 amino acids. The DNA of the CDR3 is TGTGCCAGCTCACCGAGCGGGGGGACAGGAGATACGCAGTATTTT. Translating gives CASSPSGGTGDTQYF. Looking up the rest from reference TRBV18 and TRBJ2-3 gives the full variable domain: NAGVMQNPRHLVRRRGQEARLRCSPMKGHSHVYWYRQLPEEGLKFMVYLQKENIIDESGMPKERFSAEFPKEGPSILRIQQVVRGDSAAYFCASSPSGGTGDTQYFGPGTRLTVL.

The V and J genes are TRBV4-2 and TRBJ2-3; 8 nucleotides agree with TRBD1. The CDR3 spans 14 residues. Germline CDR1 and CDR2: LGHNA and YNFKEQ. The V gene end was trimmed by 0 bases and the J gene end by 13 bases; junction bases not matched to a gene: 9. CDR3 sequence: CASSQDPGQEDEYF. The CDR3 DNA reads TGTGCCAGCAGCCAAGATCCGGGACAGGAAGATGAGTATTTT.

The rearrangement uses TRBV12-3 or TRBV12-4 and TRBJ2-1; the D gene is possibly TRBD2 (7 bases). Trimming cost V 8 bases and J 7 bases, with 12 bases left between them. The CDR3 loop spans 12 amino acids. As DNA, the CDR3 is TGTGCCAGCTGGGGGGGCTGGAATGAGCAGTTCTTC. Amino acids: CASWGGWNEQFF.

V usage is TRBV5-1 and J usage is TRBJ1-4; D is unresolved. The CDR3 spans 16 residues. The germline V gene has CDR1 SGHRS and CDR2 YFSETQ. The V and J ends lost 2 bases and 2 bases respectively, with 13 bases between them. The CDR3 DNA is TGCGCCAGCAGCTTTGAGGCCGGAAGCACTAATGAAAAACTGTTTTTT. Its translation: CASSFEAGSTNEKLFF.